Reported below is one T cell receptor (beta chain). Its antigen remains unknown. This sample was included in a study of shared clonotypes between healthy human individuals. Study-wide results and caveats: Richness estimates generally favored naive over memory subsets.

The table came from immunoSEQ multiplex PCR; TCRdb's copy has only in-frame clones and leaves some out. The table includes fewer than 3 million clones, roughly 90% detected once. Trimming cost V 3 bases and J 3 bases, with 12 bases left between them. Germline V gene sequence: CDR1 MNHEY, CDR2 SMNVEV (reference sequence). The CDR3 is 15 residues long. V gene TRBV27 combines with J gene TRBJ2-1, with unresolved D. What was sequenced was naive CD4+ T cells from PBMCs. The subset: CD45RA+ positively selected. This receptor was taken from a man between 18 and 29 years old in good health. Some clones in this sample may be carry-over from other donors' samples. The CDR3, as DNA: TGTGCCAGCAGTTTGACAAGGCGGTTCTACAATGAGCAGTTCTTC. This codes for CASSLTRRFYNEQFF.